This TCR beta chain was recorded in a study of T cells in Graves' hyperthyroidism and ophthalmopathy. It was RNA transcripts that yielded the amplified TCR beta CDR3 regions. The primer set for the first-round RT-PCR of the TCR CDR3 was HTBI. TCRdb independently ran MiXCR on the multiplex PCR reads; one entry per CDR3 protein. The sample includes roughly 500,000 distinct CDR3 sequences, around 16% of them seen just once. This CDR3 has 16 amino acids. Trimming removed 6 bases from V and 7 bases from J; junction bases left unmatched: 11. The germline CDR1 and CDR2 sequences are MNHNS and SASEGT. This clonotype was observed at least ten times.

This sequence originates from a woman between 25 and 40 years old with Graves' ophthalmopathy. The sample comprised blood. The V gene is TRBV6-1, the J gene TRBJ2-1, with 11 positions matching TRBD2. The CDR3 region is CASRLLTSGSGNEQFF. CDR3 DNA sequence: TGTGCCAGCAGACTCCTAACTAGCGGGAGTGGTAATGAGCAGTTCTTC.